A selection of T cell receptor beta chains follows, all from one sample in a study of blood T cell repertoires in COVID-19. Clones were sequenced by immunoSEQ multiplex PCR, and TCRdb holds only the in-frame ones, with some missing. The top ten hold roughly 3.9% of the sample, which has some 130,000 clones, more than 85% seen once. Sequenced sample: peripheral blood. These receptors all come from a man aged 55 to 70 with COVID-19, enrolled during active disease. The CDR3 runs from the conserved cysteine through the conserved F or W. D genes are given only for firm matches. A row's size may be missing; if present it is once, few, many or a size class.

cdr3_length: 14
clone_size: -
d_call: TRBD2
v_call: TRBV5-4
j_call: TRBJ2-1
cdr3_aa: CASYPGTSGNEQFF
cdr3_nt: TGTGCCAGCTACCCGGGGACTAGCGGAAATGAGCAGTTCTTC

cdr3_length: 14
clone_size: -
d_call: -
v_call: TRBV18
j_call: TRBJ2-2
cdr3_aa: CASSPRRATGELFF
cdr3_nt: TGTGCCAGCTCACCCCGGAGGGCAACCGGGGAGCTGTTTTTT

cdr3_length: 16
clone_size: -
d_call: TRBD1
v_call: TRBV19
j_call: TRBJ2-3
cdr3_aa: CASSTRRDRGPDTQYF
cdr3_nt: TGTGCCAGTAGTACCCGCCGGGACAGGGGACCAGATACGCAGTATTTT

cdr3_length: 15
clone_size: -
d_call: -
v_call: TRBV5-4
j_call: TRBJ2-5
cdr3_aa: CASSLRSGGEETQYF
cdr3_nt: TGTGCCAGCAGCTTACGGTCGGGGGGCGAGGAGACCCAGTACTTC

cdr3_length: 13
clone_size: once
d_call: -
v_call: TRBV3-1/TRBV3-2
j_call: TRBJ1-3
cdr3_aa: CASRRSSGNTIYF
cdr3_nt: TGTGCCAGCAGAAGGAGCTCTGGAAACACCATATATTTT

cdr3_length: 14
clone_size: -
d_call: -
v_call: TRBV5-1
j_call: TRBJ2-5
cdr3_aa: CASSLTGRQETQYF
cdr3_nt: TGCGCCAGCAGCCTCACAGGTCGCCAAGAGACCCAGTACTTC

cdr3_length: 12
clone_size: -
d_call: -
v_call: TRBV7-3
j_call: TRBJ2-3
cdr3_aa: CASSSYTDTQYF
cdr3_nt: TGTGCCAGCAGCTCCTACACAGATACGCAGTATTTT

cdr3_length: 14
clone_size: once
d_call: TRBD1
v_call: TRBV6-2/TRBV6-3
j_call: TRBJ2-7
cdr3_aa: CASSLPGQDYEQYF
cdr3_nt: TGTGCCAGCAGTCTACCGGGACAGGACTACGAGCAGTACTTC

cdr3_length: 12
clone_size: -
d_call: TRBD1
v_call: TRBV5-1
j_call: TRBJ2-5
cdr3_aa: CASGQEGETQYF
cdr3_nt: TGCGCCAGCGGACAGGAAGGAGAGACCCAGTACTTC

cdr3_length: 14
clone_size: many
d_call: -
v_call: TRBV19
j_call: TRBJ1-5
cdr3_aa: CASSIYLQGQPQHF
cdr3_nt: TGTGCCAGTAGTATCTACTTACAGGGCCAGCCCCAGCATTTT

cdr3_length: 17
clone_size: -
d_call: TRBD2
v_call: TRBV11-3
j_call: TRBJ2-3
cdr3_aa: CASTSGQGTSSTDTQYF
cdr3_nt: TGTGCCAGCACGAGTGGTCAAGGGACTAGCAGTACTGATACGCAGTATTTT

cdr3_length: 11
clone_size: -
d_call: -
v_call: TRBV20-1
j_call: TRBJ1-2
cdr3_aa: CSARGAYGYTF
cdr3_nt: TGCAGTGCTAGAGGGGCTTATGGCTACACCTTC

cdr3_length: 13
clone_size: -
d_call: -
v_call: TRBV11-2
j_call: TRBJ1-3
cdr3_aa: CASSPREWNTIYF
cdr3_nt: TGTGCCAGCAGCCCCAGGGAATGGAACACCATATATTTT

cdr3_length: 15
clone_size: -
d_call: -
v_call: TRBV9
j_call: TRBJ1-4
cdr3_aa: CASSVEGGANEKLFF
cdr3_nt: TGTGCCAGCAGCGTAGAAGGAGGTGCTAATGAAAAACTGTTTTTT

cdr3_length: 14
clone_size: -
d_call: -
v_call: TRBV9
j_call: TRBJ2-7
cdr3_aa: CASSPGLASYEQYF
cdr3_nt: TGTGCCAGCAGCCCGGGACTGGCATCCTACGAGCAGTACTTC

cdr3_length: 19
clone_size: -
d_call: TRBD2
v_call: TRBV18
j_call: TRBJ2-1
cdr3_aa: CASSPLFGTSGGSYNEQFF
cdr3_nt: TGTGCCAGCTCACCCCTCTTCGGGACTAGCGGGGGGTCTTACAATGAGCAGTTCTTC

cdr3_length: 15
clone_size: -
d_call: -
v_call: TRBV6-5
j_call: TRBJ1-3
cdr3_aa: CASSSAGGNQNTIYF
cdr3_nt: TGTGCCAGCAGTTCCGCCGGGGGTAACCAAAACACCATATATTTT

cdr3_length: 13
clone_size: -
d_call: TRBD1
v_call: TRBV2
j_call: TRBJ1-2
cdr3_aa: CATTETGGAGYTF
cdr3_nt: TGTGCCACCACCGAGACAGGGGGTGCTGGCTACACCTTC

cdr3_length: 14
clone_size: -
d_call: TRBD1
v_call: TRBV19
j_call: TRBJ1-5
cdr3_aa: CASSWTGNNQPQHF
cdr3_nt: TGTGCCAGTAGCTGGACAGGGAACAATCAGCCCCAGCATTTT

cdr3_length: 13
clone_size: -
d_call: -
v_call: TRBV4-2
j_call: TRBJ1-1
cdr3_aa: CASSQDGPTEAFF
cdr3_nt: TGTGCCAGCAGCCAAGATGGGCCCACTGAAGCTTTCTTT

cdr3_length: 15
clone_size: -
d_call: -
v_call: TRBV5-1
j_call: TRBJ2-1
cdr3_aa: CASSSRRGAYNEQFF
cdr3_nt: TGCGCCAGCAGCTCCCGGCGGGGCGCGTACAATGAGCAGTTCTTC

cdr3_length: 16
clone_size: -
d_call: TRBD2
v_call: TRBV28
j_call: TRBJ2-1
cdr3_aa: CASRHSGGAFDNEQFF
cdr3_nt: TGTGCCAGCAGACATAGCGGGGGGGCTTTTGACAATGAGCAGTTCTTC

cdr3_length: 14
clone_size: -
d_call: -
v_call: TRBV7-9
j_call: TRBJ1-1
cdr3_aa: CASSLAGAQREAFF
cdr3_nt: TGTGCCAGCAGCTTAGCGGGGGCTCAGCGTGAAGCTTTCTTT

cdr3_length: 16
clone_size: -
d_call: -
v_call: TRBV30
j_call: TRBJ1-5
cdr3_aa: CAWSREGAPFYQPQHF
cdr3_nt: TGTGCCTGGAGTAGGGAAGGGGCTCCCTTTTATCAGCCCCAGCATTTT

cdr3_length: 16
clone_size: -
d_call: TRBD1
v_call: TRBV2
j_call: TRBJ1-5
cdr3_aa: CASSVTGGRGNQPQHF
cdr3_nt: TGTGCCAGCAGTGTCACAGGGGGCAGAGGCAATCAGCCCCAGCATTTT

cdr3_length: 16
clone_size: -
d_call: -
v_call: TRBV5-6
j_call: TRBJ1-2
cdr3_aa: CASSPEGVRINYGYTF
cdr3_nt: TGTGCCAGCAGCCCAGAAGGGGTCCGGATTAACTATGGCTACACCTTC

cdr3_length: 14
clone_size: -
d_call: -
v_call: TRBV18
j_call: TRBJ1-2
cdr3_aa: CASSPNGGAQGYTF
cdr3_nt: TGTGCCAGCTCACCAAACGGGGGGGCGCAAGGCTACACCTTC

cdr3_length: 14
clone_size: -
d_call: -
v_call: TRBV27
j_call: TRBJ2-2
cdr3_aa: CASNSGANTGELFF
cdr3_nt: TGTGCCAGCAATTCGGGGGCGAACACCGGGGAGCTGTTTTTT

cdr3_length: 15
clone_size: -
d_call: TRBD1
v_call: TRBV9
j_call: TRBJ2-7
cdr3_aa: CASSVGVRGFYEQYF
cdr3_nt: TGTGCCAGCAGCGTAGGTGTCAGGGGGTTCTACGAGCAGTACTTC

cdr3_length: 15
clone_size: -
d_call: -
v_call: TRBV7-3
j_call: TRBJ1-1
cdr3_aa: CASSLMGGYNTEAFF
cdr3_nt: TGTGCCAGCAGCTTAATGGGGGGTTACAACACTGAAGCTTTCTTT

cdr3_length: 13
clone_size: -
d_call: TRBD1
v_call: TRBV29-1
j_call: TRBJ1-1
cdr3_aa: CSVDDRENTEAFF
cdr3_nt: TGCAGCGTGGACGACAGGGAGAACACTGAAGCTTTCTTT

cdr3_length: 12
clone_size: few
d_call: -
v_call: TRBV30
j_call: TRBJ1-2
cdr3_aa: CAWSVLNYGYTF
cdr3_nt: TGTGCCTGGAGTGTTCTTAACTATGGCTACACCTTC

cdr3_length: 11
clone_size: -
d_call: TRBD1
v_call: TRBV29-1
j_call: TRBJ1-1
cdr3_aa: CSVETRGLAFF
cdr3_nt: TGCAGCGTTGAAACCAGGGGGCTCGCTTTCTTT

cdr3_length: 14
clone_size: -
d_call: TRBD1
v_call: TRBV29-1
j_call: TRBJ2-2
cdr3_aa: CSVETGQGAGELFF
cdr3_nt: TGCAGCGTTGAGACGGGACAGGGAGCCGGGGAGCTGTTTTTT

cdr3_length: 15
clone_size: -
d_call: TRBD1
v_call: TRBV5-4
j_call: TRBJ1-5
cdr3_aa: CASSVGGIGHQPQHF
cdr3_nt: TGTGCCAGCAGCGTAGGGGGCATAGGGCATCAGCCCCAGCATTTT

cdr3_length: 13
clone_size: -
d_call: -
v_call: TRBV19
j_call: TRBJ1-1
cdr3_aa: CASSITENTEAFF
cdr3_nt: TGTGCCAGTAGTATAACAGAGAACACTGAAGCTTTCTTT

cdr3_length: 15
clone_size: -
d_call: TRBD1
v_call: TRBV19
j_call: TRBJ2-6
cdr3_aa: CASSIVGQGTNVLTF
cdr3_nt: TGTGCCAGTAGTATAGTGGGACAGGGGACCAACGTCCTGACTTTC

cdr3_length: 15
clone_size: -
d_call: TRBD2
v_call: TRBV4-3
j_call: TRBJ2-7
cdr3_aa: CASSRFFGLGLEQYF
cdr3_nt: TGCGCCAGCAGCCGCTTTTTTGGACTAGGGCTCGAGCAGTACTTC

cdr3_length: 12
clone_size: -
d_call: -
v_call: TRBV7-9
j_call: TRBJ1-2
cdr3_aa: CASSLRDSGYTF
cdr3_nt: TGTGCCAGCAGCTTACGGGACTCTGGCTACACCTTC

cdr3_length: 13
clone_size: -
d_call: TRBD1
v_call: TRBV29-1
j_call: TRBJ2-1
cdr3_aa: CSVDGQGYLAEFF
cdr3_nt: TGCAGCGTTGACGGACAGGGGTACCTTGCAGAGTTCTTC

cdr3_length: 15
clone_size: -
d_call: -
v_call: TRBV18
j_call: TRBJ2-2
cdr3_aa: CASSPGGLNTGELFF
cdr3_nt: TGTGCCAGCTCACCAGGGGGCTTGAACACCGGGGAGCTGTTTTTT

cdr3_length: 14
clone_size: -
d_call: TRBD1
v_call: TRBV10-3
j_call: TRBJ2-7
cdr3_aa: CAIRQDRGGREQYF
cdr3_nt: TGTGCCATCAGACAGGACAGGGGGGGGCGCGAGCAGTACTTC

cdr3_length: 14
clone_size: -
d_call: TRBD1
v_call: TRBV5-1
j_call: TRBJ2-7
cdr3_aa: CASGGQGSSYEQYF
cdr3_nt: TGCGCCAGCGGGGGACAGGGGTCCTCCTACGAGCAGTACTTC

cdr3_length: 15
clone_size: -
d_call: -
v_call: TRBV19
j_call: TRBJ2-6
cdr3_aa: CASSPGQLGANVLTF
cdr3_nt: TGTGCCAGTAGTCCGGGACAACTTGGGGCCAACGTCCTGACTTTC

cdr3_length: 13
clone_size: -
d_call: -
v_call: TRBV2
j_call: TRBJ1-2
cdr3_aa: CASSADSLYGYTF
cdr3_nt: TGTGCCAGCAGTGCGGACAGTCTCTATGGCTACACCTTC

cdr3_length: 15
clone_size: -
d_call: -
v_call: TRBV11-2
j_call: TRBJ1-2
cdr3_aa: CASSTLGRPNYGYTF
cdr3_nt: TGTGCCAGCAGCACCCTGGGCAGACCCAACTATGGCTACACCTTC

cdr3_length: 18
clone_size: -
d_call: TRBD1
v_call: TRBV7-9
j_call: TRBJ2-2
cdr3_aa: CASSPDAGQGTYTGELFF
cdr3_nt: TGTGCCAGCAGTCCCGATGCGGGACAGGGAACCTACACCGGGGAGCTGTTTTTT

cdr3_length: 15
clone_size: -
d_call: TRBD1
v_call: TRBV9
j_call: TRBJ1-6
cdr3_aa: CASSLRQGAVSPLHF
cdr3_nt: TGTGCCAGCAGCTTAAGACAGGGGGCTGTTTCACCCCTCCACTTT

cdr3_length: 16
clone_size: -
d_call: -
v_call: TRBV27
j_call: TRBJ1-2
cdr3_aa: CASSLSGVAGAFGYTF
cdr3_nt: TGTGCCAGCAGTTTATCGGGGGTTGCGGGGGCGTTTGGCTACACCTTC